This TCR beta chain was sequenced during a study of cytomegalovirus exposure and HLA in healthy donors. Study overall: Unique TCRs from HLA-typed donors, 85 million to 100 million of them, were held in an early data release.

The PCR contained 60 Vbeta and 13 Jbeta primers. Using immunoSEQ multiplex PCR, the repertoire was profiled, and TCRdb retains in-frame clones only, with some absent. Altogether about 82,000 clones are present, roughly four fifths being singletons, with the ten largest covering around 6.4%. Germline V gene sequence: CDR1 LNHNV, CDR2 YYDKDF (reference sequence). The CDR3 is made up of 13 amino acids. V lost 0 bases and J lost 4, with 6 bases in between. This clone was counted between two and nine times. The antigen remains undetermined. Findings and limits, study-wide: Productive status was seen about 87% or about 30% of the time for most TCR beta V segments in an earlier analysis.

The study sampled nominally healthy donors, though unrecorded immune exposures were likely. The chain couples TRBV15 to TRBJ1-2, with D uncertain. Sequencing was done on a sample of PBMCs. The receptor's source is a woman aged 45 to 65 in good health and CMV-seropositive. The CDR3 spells CATSRDTGYGYTF. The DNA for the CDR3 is TGTGCCACCAGCAGAGATACGGGCTATGGCTACACCTTC.